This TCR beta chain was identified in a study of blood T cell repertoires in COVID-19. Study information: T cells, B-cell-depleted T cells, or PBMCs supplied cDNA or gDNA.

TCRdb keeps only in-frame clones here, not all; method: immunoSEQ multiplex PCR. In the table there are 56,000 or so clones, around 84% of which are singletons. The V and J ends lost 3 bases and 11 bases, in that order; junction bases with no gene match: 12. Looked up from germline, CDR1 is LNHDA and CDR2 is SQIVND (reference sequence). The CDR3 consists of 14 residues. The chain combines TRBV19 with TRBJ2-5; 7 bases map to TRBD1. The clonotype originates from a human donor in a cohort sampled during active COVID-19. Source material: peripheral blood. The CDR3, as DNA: TGTGCCAGTAGTATCGCAAGGACAGGCGATTCTCAGTACTTC. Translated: CASSIARTGDSQYF.